This paragraph reports one T cell receptor (beta chain). Profiled with immunoSEQ multiplex PCR; TCRdb holds only in-frame clones, not every one. The repertoire has over 300,000 clones, around 84% of them found once; the top ten carry more than 9%. This sample stems from a study of blood T cell repertoires in COVID-19. Germline trimming cut 2 bases from V and 2 bases from J; bases unmatched to any gene: 3. This CDR3 spans 14 amino acids. Germline CDR1 is ENHRY and CDR2 is SYGVKD. This clonotype was sampled from a woman aged 18-29 years who had recovered from COVID-19. Input material: PBMCs or T cells enriched from blood (not recorded which). The chain combines TRBV10-3 with TRBJ2-7; 7 positions match TRBD2. The CDR3 is CAISEASGPYEQYF. CDR3 nucleotide sequence: TGTGCCATCAGTGAGGCTAGCGGCCCCTACGAGCAGTACTTC.